This T cell receptor beta chain was obtained from a study of cytomegalovirus exposure and HLA in healthy donors. Whole-study findings and limits: Among donors in an Asian-associated ancestry cluster, a later analysis reportedly found fewer N-insertions than the approximately 700-donor mean. Associated with cytomegalovirus, according to the listing, were fewer than 200 TCR beta chains.

V gave up 4 bases and J gave up 3 bases; unmatched junction bases: 2. Germline V gene sequence: CDR1 SGHRS, CDR2 YFSETQ. CDR3 length equals 13 residues. Concerning this clone: Its specificity is not known.

Amplification used 60 Vbeta primers and 13 Jbeta primers. The repertoire was sequenced with immunoSEQ multiplex PCR; TCRdb's copy has only in-frame clones and lacks some. The table has tens of thousands of clones, about 80% seen once. The chain uses TRBV5-1 and TRBJ2-5; 8 nucleotides align to TRBD2. Sequencing used PBMCs. This receptor was taken from a woman between 45 and 65 years old in good health and CMV-seropositive. This CDR3 reads CASSTGGEETQYF. For the CDR3, the DNA is TGCGCCAGCAGCACGGGGGGGGAAGAGACCCAGTACTTC.